The 6 T cell receptor beta chains listed next were all sequenced from one sample in a study of blood T cells in healthy people across ages. Sample-barcoded 5' priming and a J-beta primer mix drove a second PCR of 7 to 11 cycles. Each CDR3 protein gets one entry after TCRdb re-called the 5' RACE reads with MiXCR. The table records approximately 350,000 distinct CDR3 sequences, 45% to 65% of them present only once. Sequenced material: blood. The receptors were gathered from a man between 60 and 70 years old in good health.

This clonotype was recorded a few times. The chain uses TRBV20-1 and TRBJ2-3; D might be TRBD1 (6 bases). The CDR3 is made up of 16 amino acids. Germline values: CDR1 DFQATT, CDR2 SNEGSKA (reference sequence). V dropped 3 bases and J dropped 0 bases, with 16 bases sitting between them. The CDR3 DNA sequence: TGCAGTGCTAGGGTCCCCAGGACAGCTAGCACAGATACGCAGTATTTT. Amino acid sequence: CSARVPRTASTDTQYF.

This clonotype was seen only a few times. The rearrangement links TRBV6-5 to TRBJ2-1; unclear D gene. This CDR3 has 13 residues. V dropped 0 bases and J dropped 7 bases, with 7 bases sitting between them. Germline CDR1 and CDR2: MNHEY and SVGAGI. Written as DNA, the CDR3 is TGTGCCAGCAGTTACTCGACGGGTAATGAGCAGTTCTTC. Its protein product is CASSYSTGNEQFF.

This clonotype was found once. The chain combines TRBV20-1 with TRBJ2-7; maybe TRBD2 (7 bases). The J call may be mistaken, given a closer DNA end match to TRBJ2-5. In germline, CDR1 is DFQATT, CDR2 SNEGSKA (reference sequence). The CDR3 loop spans 14 amino acids. The DNA of the CDR3 is TGCAGTGCTAGGAAACAGAGGGGGGGGGAGACCCAGTACTTC. Its protein is CSARKQRGGETQYF.

Comment on this clonotype: An end of the junction differs from the germline gene, which may be a read error. The V and J genes are TRBV29-1 and TRBJ1-1, with D unclear. The CDR3 spans 14 residues. CDR1 is SQVTM, CDR2 ANQGSEA, per germline. Written as DNA, the CDR3 is TGCAGCGTTTCCCCCGCGGGGATGAACGCTGAAGCTTTCTTT. This gives the protein CSVSPAGMNAEAFF.

A note on this clonotype: Germline is not matched at one junction end, which may reflect a read error. The V call is TRBV5-1, the J call TRBJ2-5, with TRBD2 as a possible D gene (5 bases). CDR1 SGHRS and CDR2 YFSETQ come from the germline V gene. The CDR3 totals 15 residues. The CDR3 here is CAGSLARTFQETQYF. The CDR3 nucleotides read TGCGCCGGCAGCTTGGCCAGGACTTTTCAAGAGACCCAGTACTTC.

In its sample, this clonotype was seen a few times. V gene TRBV6-5 combines with J gene TRBJ1-4; D is unresolved. This CDR3 is 13 amino acids long. Per the germline V gene, CDR1 is MNHEY and CDR2 is SVGAGI. Deletions cut 6 bases from V and 8 bases from J, with 13 bases between. CDR3 protein: CASSKGREEKLFF. As DNA, the CDR3 is TGTGCCAGCAGCAAAGGGAGGGAAGAAAAACTGTTTTTT.